This TCR beta chain originates from a study of long-term antiretroviral therapy in people with HIV. The study, taken as a whole, reports: Absence of data on ART adherence, viral resistance or therapy changes was noted. Regardless of time point, clones expanded before ART dominated the repertoire.

Specimens carried about 0.95-11 million cryopreserved PBMC before DNA extraction. V shed 5 bases, J shed 5 bases, and the junction held 10 bases outside the gene matches. The CDR3 loop spans 16 amino acids. Germline CDR1 LNHNV, CDR2 YYDKDF (reference sequence). The run of the v3.0 immunoSEQ assay was at survey level. Assay: immunoSEQ multiplex PCR; the TCRdb copy retains only in-frame clones and omits some. The sample has fewer than 20,000 clones; approximately 82% are singletons. Concerning this clone itself: Its target is not known.

The origin of this receptor is a man over 45 with HIV. V and J are TRBV15 and TRBJ2-1; 9 bases match TRBD1. This specimen consisted of unsorted PBMCs, obtained 0.3 years before starting antiretroviral therapy. The CDR3 loop is CATSYSSDRGDNEQFF. In DNA form, the CDR3 reads TGTGCCACCAGCTACAGCTCGGACAGGGGAGACAATGAGCAGTTCTTC.